This passage covers 21 T cell receptor beta chains from one sample sequenced in a study of shared clonotypes between healthy human individuals (dated by TCRdb to between 2020 and 2021). CD8 naive samples were obtained by positive selection for CCR7 among CD45RO-negative cells, yielding a CD45RA+CCR7+ population from which TemRA cells were excluded. The library was built by means of the immunoSEQ multiplex PCR assay. Not all clones reach the TCRdb copy of this immuneACCESS table, which keeps in-frame sequences only. Checked studies attribute under half of the gap to unresolved V genes and leave the rest unexplained. The sample includes 1.5 million to 2.5 million clones, with approximately 95% observed a single time. Clones ranked in the top ten supply around 1.2% of the sample. The sample taken for sequencing was naive CD8+ T cells sorted from blood. Reading the label with the study, this specimen's cell subset or site is: CD45RA+CCR7+. These receptors originate from a young man in good health.

This chain connects TRBV7-6 to TRBJ2-1, with D possibly being TRBD1 (6 bases). CDR1 is SGHVS, CDR2 FNYEAQ, per germline. V dropped 4 bases and J dropped 8 bases, with 18 bases sitting between them. The CDR3 length is 15 residues. In DNA, the CDR3 is TGTGCCAGCAGCTACTTAACAGGGAATCGGGATGAGCAGTTCTTC. Its protein is CASSYLTGNRDEQFF.

In this sample, this clone turned up once. V gene TRBV4-1 combines with J gene TRBJ2-7; D is unresolved. CDR1 and CDR2 (germline): MGHRA, YSYEKL. The CDR3 has 13 amino acids. V lost 1 base to trimming and J lost 4 bases, with 8 bases between them. CDR3 in amino acids: CASSQAPGYEQYF. The CDR3 region has the DNA TGCGCCAGCAGCCAAGCGCCGGGTTACGAGCAGTACTTC.

This rearrangement joins TRBV14 to TRBJ2-3, with D perhaps given as TRBD1 or TRBD2 (5 bases each). This CDR3 region has 15 residues. Germline CDR1 is SGHDN and CDR2 is FVKESK. V was clipped by 3 bases and J by 2 bases, with 12 bases between them. In DNA form, the CDR3 reads TGTGCCAGCAGCCAGGGGGTTCTCTCCACAGATACGCAGTATTTT. It is translated as CASSQGVLSTDTQYF.

The V and J genes are TRBV19 and TRBJ2-1, with TRBD2 as a possible D gene (5 bases). Germline CDR1 reads LNHDA; CDR2 reads SQIVND (reference sequence). The V end was cut by 5 bases, the J end by 8 bases, with 13 bases between. The CDR3 sequence is 13 residues long. CDR3 in DNA: TGTGCCAGTAGTCTCCCCGGGATTGATGAGCAGTTCTTC. Protein: CASSLPGIDEQFF.

Comment on this clone: In the same sample, other DNA sequences code for this CDR3. The J gene is TRBJ1-1, the V gene TRBV9, with D possibly being TRBD1 (5 bases). The V end was cut by 2 bases, the J end by 3 bases, with 8 bases between. The germline V gene encodes CDR1 SGDLS and CDR2 YYNGEE. The CDR3 is 13 amino acids. Here the CDR3 reads CASSVAGHTEAFF. The CDR3 coding sequence is TGTGCCAGCAGCGTTGCAGGGCACACTGAAGCTTTCTTT.

This chain's CDR3 is CASSQAPPGALNTEAFF. The DNA for the CDR3 is TGCGCCAGCAGCCAAGCCCCGCCCGGGGCACTGAACACTGAAGCTTTCTTT. The V call is TRBV4-1, the J call TRBJ1-1, with D possibly TRBD1 on 5 matching bases. CDR1 MGHRA and CDR2 YSYEKL come from the germline V gene. This CDR3 has 17 residues. Trimming shortened V by 1 base and J by 0 bases, and 15 bases separated the two germline ends.

V usage is TRBV27 and J usage is TRBJ1-2, with D perhaps TRBD1 (5 bases). The CDR3 totals 15 residues. Trimming pared 1 base from V and 2 bases from J, leaving 11 bases between. Germline loops: CDR1 MNHEY, CDR2 SMNVEV (reference sequence). The DNA of the CDR3 is TGTGCCAGCAGTTTATGGTCAGGGACCAACTATGGCTACACCTTC. Its protein is CASSLWSGTNYGYTF.

Of note for this clone: The same CDR3 is also encoded by other DNA sequences in this sample. The chain couples TRBV9 to TRBJ2-7; tentative D call: TRBD1 (6 bases). Per the germline V gene, CDR1 is SGDLS and CDR2 is YYNGEE. This CDR3 has 14 amino acids. V was pared by 2 bases and J by 0 bases, with 9 bases between. CDR3 sequence (DNA): TGTGCCAGCAGCGTGGGGGCTAGCTCCTACGAGCAGTACTTC. Its translation: CASSVGASSYEQYF.

The gene calls are TRBV27 and TRBJ1-2, with D hard to call. The germline V and J ends were trimmed by 5 bases and 4 bases, with 14 bases remaining between them. This CDR3 comprises 14 residues. Germline V gene lookup returns CDR1 MNHEY and CDR2 SMNVEV (reference sequence). The chain's CDR3 is CASSPGRILYGYTF. CDR3 nucleotide sequence: TGTGCCAGCAGTCCCGGACGGATACTCTATGGCTACACCTTC.

V and J are TRBV4-1 and TRBJ2-7; the D gene is possibly TRBD2 (5 bases). V shed 0 bases and J shed 5 bases, with 11 bases lying between them. The germline V gene encodes CDR1 MGHRA and CDR2 YSYEKL. The CDR3 consists of 14 residues. The CDR3: CASSQERVGDEQYF. The CDR3 nucleotides read TGCGCCAGCAGCCAAGAGAGGGTGGGAGACGAGCAGTACTTC.

This chain links TRBV11-2 with TRBJ2-5, with TRBD2 matching over 7 bases. J was trimmed by 4 bases and V by 5 bases; bases with no gene match: 4. Germline V gene lookup returns CDR1 SGHAT and CDR2 FQNNGV. This CDR3 is 13 amino acids long. Written as DNA, the CDR3 is TGTGCCAGCAGCCGGTGGGGGGGAGAGACCCAGTACTTC. The encoded protein is CASSRWGGETQYF.

The V gene is TRBV9, the J gene TRBJ1-2, with D tentatively TRBD1 (5 bases). The germline V gene encodes CDR1 SGDLS and CDR2 YYNGEE. Trimming left V 3 bases short and J 2 bases short, with 14 bases between. CDR3 length equals 15 residues. The DNA of the CDR3 is TGTGCCAGCAGCGAGCAGGACACTAACAACTATGGCTACACCTTC. This gives the protein CASSEQDTNNYGYTF.

The V call is TRBV11-2, the J call TRBJ2-7, with a weak D call TRBD2 (6 bases). The CDR3 sequence is 14 residues long. Germline V CDR1 and CDR2: SGHAT, FQNNGV. Trimming stripped 4 bases from V and 3 bases from J, with 13 bases between. This chain's CDR3 is CASSSPGLNYEQYF. The CDR3 bases are TGTGCCAGCAGCTCTCCGGGACTCAACTACGAGCAGTACTTC.

This chain connects TRBV9 to TRBJ2-2; TRBD2 matches at 12 bases. The J segment lost 5 bases and the V segment lost 3 bases, leaving 2 bases of the junction unmatched. Germline loops: CDR1 SGDLS, CDR2 YYNGEE. The CDR3 consists of 15 residues. Here the CDR3 reads CASSDGLAGTGELFF. In nucleotides, the CDR3 is TGTGCCAGCAGCGATGGACTAGCGGGAACCGGGGAGCTGTTTTTT.

For this clone: Other DNA sequences of this sample code for an identical CDR3. This rearrangement joins TRBV27 to TRBJ1-5; D gene ambiguous. The CDR3 is made up of 15 amino acids. Germline lookup yields CDR1 MNHEY and CDR2 SMNVEV (reference sequence). Trimming took off 0 bases at V and 2 bases at J, with 8 bases between the two ends. The CDR3 DNA follows: TGTGCCAGCAGTTTATCCGGCCTGGGCAATCAGCCCCAGCATTTT. It translates to CASSLSGLGNQPQHF.

The chain is built from TRBV5-4 and TRBJ2-7; D might be TRBD2 (6 bases). V gave up 0 bases and J gave up 5 bases, with 9 bases separating them. Germline V gene data show CDR1 as SGHNT and CDR2 as YYREEE (reference sequence). This CDR3 comprises 13 residues. CDR3 region: CASSLAWGDEQYF. CDR3 bases: TGTGCCAGCAGCTTGGCGTGGGGGGACGAGCAGTACTTC.

In regard to this clone: This CDR3 is also generated by other DNA sequences in the sample. The chain employs TRBV11-2 and TRBJ2-7; D perhaps matches TRBD2 (5 bases). Trimming cost V 2 bases and J 5 bases, with 7 bases left between them. The germline V gene has CDR1 SGHAT and CDR2 FQNNGV. The CDR3 is 12 amino acids. The CDR3 DNA reads TGTGCCAGCAGCTTACTCGGGGACGAGCAGTACTTC. Protein sequence: CASSLLGDEQYF.

The chain links TRBV6-1 to TRBJ1-4; no clear D. CDR1 and CDR2 from the germline V gene are MNHNS and SASEGT. The CDR3 totals 14 residues. V was cut by 5 bases and J by 6 bases, with 13 bases left in between. The CDR3 DNA sequence: TGTGCCAGCAGTCCTTCTCGGTTAGATGAAAAACTGTTTTTT. Protein product: CASSPSRLDEKLFF.

This sequence joins TRBV4-1 and TRBJ2-1; D is perhaps TRBD1 or TRBD2 (5 bases each). From germline, CDR1 is MGHRA and CDR2 YSYEKL. Between the trimmed V and J ends, which lost 8 bases and 0 bases, there was a span of 11 bases. The CDR3 sequence is 14 residues long. The CDR3 region is CASQTGPSYNEQFF. The CDR3 DNA is TGCGCCAGCCAGACGGGGCCCTCCTACAATGAGCAGTTCTTC.

This rearrangement joins TRBV6-1 to TRBJ1-5; a possible D gene is TRBD1 (6 bases). Trimming shortened V by 6 bases and J by 5 bases, and 17 bases separated the two germline ends. This CDR3 comprises 15 residues. Germline assignment: CDR1 MNHNS and CDR2 SASEGT. The CDR3 is CASSVRGGWDQPQHF. As DNA, the CDR3 is TGTGCCAGCAGCGTAAGAGGGGGATGGGATCAGCCCCAGCATTTT.

In this sample, this clone turned up once. The chain is built from TRBV7-2 and TRBJ2-7; TRBD1 matches at 9 bases. V lost 4 bases to trimming and J lost 3 bases; unmatched junction nucleotides: 10. Per germline, CDR1 SGHTA and CDR2 FQGNSA. The CDR3 has 16 residues. CDR3 protein: CASSSSAPGQGYEQYF. CDR3 nucleotide sequence: TGTGCCAGCAGCTCGAGTGCCCCGGGACAGGGCTACGAGCAGTACTTC.